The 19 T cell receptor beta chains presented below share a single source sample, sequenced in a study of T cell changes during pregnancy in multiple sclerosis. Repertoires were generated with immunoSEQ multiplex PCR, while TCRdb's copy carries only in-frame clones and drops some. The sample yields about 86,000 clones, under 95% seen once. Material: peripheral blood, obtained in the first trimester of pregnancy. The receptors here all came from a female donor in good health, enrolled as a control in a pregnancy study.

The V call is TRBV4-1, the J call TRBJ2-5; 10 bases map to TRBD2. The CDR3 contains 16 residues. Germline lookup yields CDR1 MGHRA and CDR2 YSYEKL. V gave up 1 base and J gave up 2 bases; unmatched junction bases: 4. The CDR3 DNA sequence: TGCGCCAGCAGCCAAGCCCCAGCGGGGGGGCAAGAGACCCAGTACTTC. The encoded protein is CASSQAPAGGQETQYF.

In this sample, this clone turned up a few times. The DNA of the CDR3 is TGTGCCAGTAGTACCCCGACAGGGGCGAACACTGAAGCTTTCTTT. Amino acid sequence: CASSTPTGANTEAFF. This chain connects TRBV19 to TRBJ1-1, with 8 bases identical to TRBD1. V gave up 4 bases and J gave up 1 base; unmatched junction bases: 5. Germline values: CDR1 LNHDA, CDR2 SQIVND (reference sequence). The CDR3 sequence is 15 residues long.

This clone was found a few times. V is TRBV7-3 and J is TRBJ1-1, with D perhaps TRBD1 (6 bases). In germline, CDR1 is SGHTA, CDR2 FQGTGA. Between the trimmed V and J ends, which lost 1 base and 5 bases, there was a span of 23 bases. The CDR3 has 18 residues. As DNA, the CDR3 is TGTGCCAGCAGCTTAATCGCGTCGACTCAGGGGCGGCGAACTGAAGCTTTCTTT. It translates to CASSLIASTQGRRTEAFF. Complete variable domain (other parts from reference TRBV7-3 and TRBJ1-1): GAGVSQTPSNKVTEKGKYVELRCDPISGHTALYWYRQSLGQGPEFLIYFQGTGAADDSGLPNDRFFAVRPEGSVSTLKIQRTERGDSAVYLCASSLIASTQGRRTEAFFGQGTRLTVV.

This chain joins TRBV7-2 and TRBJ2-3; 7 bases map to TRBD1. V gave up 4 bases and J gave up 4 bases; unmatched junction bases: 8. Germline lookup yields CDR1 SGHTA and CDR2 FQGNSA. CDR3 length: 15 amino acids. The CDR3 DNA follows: TGTGCCAGCAGCTCGCGACAGGGTGCAGCAGATACGCAGTATTTT. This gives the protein CASSSRQGAADTQYF.

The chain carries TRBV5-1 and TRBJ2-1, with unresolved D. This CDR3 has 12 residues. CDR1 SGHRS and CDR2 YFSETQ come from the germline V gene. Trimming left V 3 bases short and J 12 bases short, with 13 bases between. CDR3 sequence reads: CASSSQVGLQFF. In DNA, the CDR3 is TGCGCCAGCAGCTCTCAGGTGGGTCTGCAGTTCTTC.

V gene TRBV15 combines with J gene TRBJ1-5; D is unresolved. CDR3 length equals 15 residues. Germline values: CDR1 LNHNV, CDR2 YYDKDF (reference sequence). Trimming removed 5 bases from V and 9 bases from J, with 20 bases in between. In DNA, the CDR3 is TGTGCCACCAGCGCGACCCAGGATTCCCCGCGGCCCCAGCATTTT. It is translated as CATSATQDSPRPQHF. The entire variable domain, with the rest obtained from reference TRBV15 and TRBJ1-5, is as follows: DAMVIQNPRYQVTQFGKPVTLSCSQTLNHNVMYWYQQKSSQAPKLLFHYYDKDFNNEADTPDNFQSRRPNTSFCFLDIRSPGLGDTAMYLCATSATQDSPRPQHFGDGTRLSIL.

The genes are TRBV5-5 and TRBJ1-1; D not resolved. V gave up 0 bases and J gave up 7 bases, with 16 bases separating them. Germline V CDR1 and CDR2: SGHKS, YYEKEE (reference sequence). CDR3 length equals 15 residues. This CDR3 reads CASSLALTAEGEAFF. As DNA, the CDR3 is TGTGCCAGCAGCTTGGCCCTAACAGCCGAGGGTGAAGCTTTCTTT.

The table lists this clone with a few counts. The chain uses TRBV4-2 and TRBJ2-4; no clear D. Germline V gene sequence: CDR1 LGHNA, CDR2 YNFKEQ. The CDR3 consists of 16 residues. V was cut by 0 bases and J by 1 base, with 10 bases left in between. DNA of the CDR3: TGTGCCAGCAGCCAAGATCGCCGGTGGGCCAAAAACATTCAGTACTTC. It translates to CASSQDRRWAKNIQYF.

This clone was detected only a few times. This CDR3 is CAWSVLGTHHEAFF. The DNA of the CDR3 is TGTGCCTGGAGTGTACTCGGGACACACCATGAAGCTTTCTTT. The chain is built from TRBV30 and TRBJ1-1; a possible D gene is TRBD1 (6 bases). V lost 0 bases to trimming and J lost 7 bases, with 15 bases between them. Germline V CDR1 and CDR2: GTSNPN, SVGIG (reference sequence). The CDR3 sequence is 14 residues long.

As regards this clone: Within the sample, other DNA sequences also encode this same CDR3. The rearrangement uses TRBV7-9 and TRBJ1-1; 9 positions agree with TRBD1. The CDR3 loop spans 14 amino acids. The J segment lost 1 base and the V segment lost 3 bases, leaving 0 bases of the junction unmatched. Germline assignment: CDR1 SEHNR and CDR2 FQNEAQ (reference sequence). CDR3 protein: CASSLGQGNTEAFF. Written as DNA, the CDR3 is TGTGCCAGCAGCTTGGGACAGGGGAACACTGAAGCTTTCTTT.

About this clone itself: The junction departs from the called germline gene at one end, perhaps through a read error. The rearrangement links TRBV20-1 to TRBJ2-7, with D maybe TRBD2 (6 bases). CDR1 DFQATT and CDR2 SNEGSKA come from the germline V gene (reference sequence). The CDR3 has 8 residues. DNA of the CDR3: TGCAGTGCTCGGGACTTGAGCTTC. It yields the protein CSARDLSF.

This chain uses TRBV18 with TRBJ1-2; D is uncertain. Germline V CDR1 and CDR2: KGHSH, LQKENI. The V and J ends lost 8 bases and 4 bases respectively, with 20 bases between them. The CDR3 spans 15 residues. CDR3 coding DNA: TGTGCCAGCGCCCCACTTAATACGGGGATCTATGGCTACACCTTC. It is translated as CASAPLNTGIYGYTF.

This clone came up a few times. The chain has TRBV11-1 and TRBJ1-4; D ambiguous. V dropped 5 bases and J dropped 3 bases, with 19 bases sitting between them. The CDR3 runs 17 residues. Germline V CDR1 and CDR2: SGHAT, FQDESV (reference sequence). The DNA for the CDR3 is TGTGCCAGCAGCCAAAAGGATATAGCACGGGCTAATGAAAAACTGTTTTTT. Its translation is CASSQKDIARANEKLFF.

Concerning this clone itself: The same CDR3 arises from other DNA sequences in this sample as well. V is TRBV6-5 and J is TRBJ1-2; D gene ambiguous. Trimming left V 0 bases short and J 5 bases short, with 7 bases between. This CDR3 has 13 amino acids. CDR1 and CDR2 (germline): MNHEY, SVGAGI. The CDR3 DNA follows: TGTGCCAGCAGTTACTCGACTGGGTATGGCTACACCTTC. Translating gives CASSYSTGYGYTF.

Here the CDR3 DNA reads TGCGCCAGCAGCTTGGTAGCGGGGGCTAGCACAGATACGCAGTATTTT. This sequence encodes CASSLVAGASTDTQYF. This chain joins TRBV5-1 and TRBJ2-3; 9 bases agree with TRBD2. After removal of 0 bases from V and 0 bases from J, the junction contained 2 bases not matched to a gene. The CDR3 covers 16 residues. Germline CDR1 SGHRS, CDR2 YFSETQ.

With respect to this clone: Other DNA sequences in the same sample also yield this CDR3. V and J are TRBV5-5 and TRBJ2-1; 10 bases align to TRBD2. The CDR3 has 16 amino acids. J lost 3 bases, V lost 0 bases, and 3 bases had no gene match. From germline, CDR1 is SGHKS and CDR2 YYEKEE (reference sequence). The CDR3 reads CASSLAASGGYNEQFF. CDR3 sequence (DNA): TGTGCCAGCAGCTTGGCCGCTAGCGGGGGCTACAATGAGCAGTTCTTC.

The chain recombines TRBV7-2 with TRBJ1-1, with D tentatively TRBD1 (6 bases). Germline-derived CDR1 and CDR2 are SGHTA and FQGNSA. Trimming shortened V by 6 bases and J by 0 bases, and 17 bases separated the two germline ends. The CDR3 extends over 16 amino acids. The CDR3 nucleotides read TGTGCCAGCAGATCCCAATCCGGGACAATGAACACTGAAGCTTTCTTT. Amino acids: CASRSQSGTMNTEAFF.

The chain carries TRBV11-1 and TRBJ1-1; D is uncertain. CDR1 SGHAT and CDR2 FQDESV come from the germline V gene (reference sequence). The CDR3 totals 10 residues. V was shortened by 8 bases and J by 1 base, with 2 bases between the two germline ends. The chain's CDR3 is CASQNTEAFF. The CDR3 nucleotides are TGTGCCAGCCAGAACACTGAAGCTTTCTTT.

This CDR3 reads CASSGGQATGGYTF. The DNA of the CDR3 is TGTGCCAGCAGCGGGGGACAGGCCACCGGGGGCTACACCTTC. V gene TRBV9 combines with J gene TRBJ1-2, with 8 bases lining up with TRBD1. Germline V gene data show CDR1 as SGDLS and CDR2 as YYNGEE. The length of the CDR3 is 14 residues. With V trimmed by 3 bases and J by 8 bases, 9 bases remained unmatched.